The 17 T cell receptor beta chains below all came from one sample that was sequenced in a study of cytomegalovirus exposure and HLA in healthy donors. The PCR ran on 60 Vbeta and 13 Jbeta primers. Repertoires were generated with immunoSEQ multiplex PCR, while TCRdb's copy carries only in-frame clones and drops some. The data hold 120,000 or so clones, with 80% observed a single time. The sequenced material came from PBMCs. These receptors came from a man between 25 and 39 years old in good health and CMV-seropositive.

The gene calls are TRBV6-1 and TRBJ2-5, with 7 bases matching TRBD1. Losses at the gene ends were 8 bases for V and 5 bases for J; bases not matched to a gene: 5. CDR3 size: 12 residues. The germline V gene has CDR1 MNHNS and CDR2 SASEGT. DNA for the CDR3: TGTGCCAGCGGCAGGGGGTATGAGACCCAGTACTTC. Translating gives CASGRGYETQYF.

This clone was recorded only once. The chain joins TRBV2 to TRBJ1-1; no clear D. CDR1 is SNHLY and CDR2 is FYNNEI in the germline V gene. V lost 2 bases and J 1 base, leaving 17 bases between the germline ends. The CDR3 has 17 residues. The chain's CDR3 is CASSERGFDLANTEAFF. For the CDR3, the DNA is TGTGCCAGCAGTGAACGGGGATTCGATCTGGCGAACACTGAAGCTTTCTTT.

This chain links TRBV27 with TRBJ1-1, with 11 bases aligning to TRBD1. The V and J ends lost 7 bases and 5 bases, in that order; junction bases with no gene match: 3. This CDR3 has 13 amino acids. Germline CDR1 and CDR2: MNHEY and SMNVEV (reference sequence). The CDR3 protein is CASMDRGQTEAFF. The CDR3, as DNA: TGTGCCAGCATGGACAGGGGGCAGACTGAAGCTTTCTTT.

The rearrangement joins TRBV5-1 to TRBJ1-3, with 7 nucleotides matching TRBD1. V shed 2 bases, J shed 0 bases, and the junction held 2 bases outside the gene matches. The CDR3 is 15 residues long. The V gene's germline CDR1 is SGHRS and CDR2 YFSETQ. The CDR3 sequence is CASSFTGDSGNTIYF. The CDR3 coding sequence is TGCGCCAGCAGCTTTACAGGGGACTCTGGAAACACCATATATTTT. Using reference TRBV5-1 and TRBJ1-3 for the parts outside the CDR3, the full variable domain is KAGVTQTPRYLIKTRGQQVTLSCSPISGHRSVSWYQQTPGQGLQFLFEYFSETQRNKGNFPGRFSGRQFSNSRSEMNVSTLELGDSALYLCASSFTGDSGNTIYFGEGSWLTVV.

V gene TRBV30 combines with J gene TRBJ1-2; D gene unclear. The CDR3 spans 14 residues. V was cut by 0 bases and J by 8 bases, with 16 bases left in between. The germline gives CDR1 GTSNPN, CDR2 SVGIG (reference sequence). CDR3 in DNA: TGTGCCTGGAGTGTATTTAGGGAGGATAACGGCTACACCTTC. Translation gives CAWSVFREDNGYTF.

The chain uses TRBV13 and TRBJ2-1; 7 bases fit TRBD1. CDR1 is PRHDT, CDR2 FYEKMQ, per germline (reference sequence). The CDR3 is made up of 16 amino acids. The J segment lost 0 bases and the V segment lost 5 bases, leaving 7 bases of the junction unmatched. This CDR3 is CASSAYWDSSYNEQFF. As DNA, the CDR3 is TGTGCCAGCAGCGCTTATTGGGACAGCTCCTACAATGAGCAGTTCTTC. Filled out from reference TRBV13 and TRBJ2-1, the complete variable domain reads AAGVIQSPRHLIKEKRETATLKCYPIPRHDTVYWYQQGPGQDPQFLISFYEKMQSDKGSIPDRFSAQQFSDYHSELNMSSLELGDSALYFCASSAYWDSSYNEQFFGPGTRLTVL.

J is TRBJ1-2 and V is TRBV13; 7 bases line up with TRBD1. Germline CDR1 and CDR2: PRHDT and FYEKMQ (reference sequence). Unmatched junction bases numbered 6, after V lost 3 bases and J lost 2 bases. The CDR3 spans 15 residues. The CDR3 DNA reads TGTGCCAGCAGCTTGGGACAGAGGACGAACTATGGCTACACCTTC. Its translation is CASSLGQRTNYGYTF. The full variable domain, with the rest looked up from reference TRBV13 and TRBJ1-2, is AAGVIQSPRHLIKEKRETATLKCYPIPRHDTVYWYQQGPGQDPQFLISFYEKMQSDKGSIPDRFSAQQFSDYHSELNMSSLELGDSALYFCASSLGQRTNYGYTFGSGTRLTVV.

This clone appeared once. CDR3 nucleotides: TGTGCCAGCAGCCACCCCGGACAGGGAAGGGGCTATGGCTACACCTTC. As protein: CASSHPGQGRGYGYTF. This sequence joins TRBV5-6 and TRBJ1-2; 8 positions agree with TRBD1. V gave up 4 bases and J gave up 4 bases; unmatched junction bases: 12. CDR3 length: 16 amino acids. Per the germline V gene, CDR1 is SGHDT and CDR2 is YYEEEE.

This clone was counted a few times. Its ends do not fully match the called genes, so a read error is possible. The chain links TRBV6-1 to TRBJ1-2, with D possibly matching TRBD1 (5 bases). There are 14 residues in the CDR3. Germline-derived CDR1 and CDR2 are MNHNS and SASEGT. The CDR3 DNA follows: TGTGCCAGCAGTGAACCCACTATTCCGGGACTCCTACCCTTC. Its protein product is CASSEPTIPGLLPF.

V usage is TRBV11-2 and J usage is TRBJ2-5; the match to TRBD2 covers 15 bases. V was clipped by 5 bases and J by 9 bases; unmatched bases: 10. CDR1 and CDR2 from the germline V gene are SGHAT and FQNNGV. The CDR3 is 16 amino acids. CDR3 nucleotides: TGTGCCAGCAGCGATAGGACTAGCGGGGGGGCGATGGCCCAGTACTTC. As protein: CASSDRTSGGAMAQYF. Supplemented by reference TRBV11-2 and TRBJ2-5, the full variable domain reads EAGVAQSPRYKIIEKRQSVAFWCNPISGHATLYWYQQILGQGPKLLIQFQNNGVVDDSQLPKDRFSAERLKGVDSTLKIQPAKLEDSAVYLCASSDRTSGGAMAQYFGPGTRLLVL.

The chain joins TRBV2 to TRBJ1-2, with D uncertain. The CDR3 consists of 11 residues. The ends were cut back, 7 bases at V and 3 bases at J, with 6 bases in the middle. Germline V gene sequence: CDR1 SNHLY, CDR2 FYNNEI. CDR3 residues: CASKLHYGYTF. The CDR3 bases are TGTGCCAGCAAGCTGCACTATGGCTACACCTTC.

This chain uses TRBV18 with TRBJ2-7, with TRBD1 matching over 9 bases. CDR3 size: 15 residues. CDR1 is KGHSH, CDR2 LQKENI, per germline. With 1 base clipped from V and 7 bases from J, the junction kept 8 bases outside the gene matches. DNA for the CDR3: TGTGCCAGCTCACCACGGGTACAGGGGGCGTTAGAGCAGTACTTC. Translating it yields CASSPRVQGALEQYF.

The chain recombines TRBV11-2 with TRBJ2-4; D might be TRBD2 (6 bases). Germline V gives CDR1 SGHAT, CDR2 FQNNGV. The germline V and J ends were trimmed by 3 bases and 0 bases, with 12 bases remaining between them. The length of the CDR3 is 16 residues. CDR3 amino acids: CASSFSVGLAKNIQYF. Here the CDR3 DNA reads TGTGCCAGCAGCTTTAGTGTGGGACTAGCCAAAAACATTCAGTACTTC.

The genes are TRBV7-9 and TRBJ1-3; D may be TRBD1 (6 bases). The CDR3 is made up of 19 amino acids. Germline CDR1 is SEHNR and CDR2 is FQNEAQ (reference sequence). V lost 3 bases, J lost 0 bases, and 21 bases lay in between. The CDR3 is CASSLSGGSSRNSGNTIYF. The CDR3 region has the DNA TGTGCCAGCAGCTTGTCGGGGGGCTCCTCCCGTAACTCTGGAAACACCATATATTTT. The whole variable domain, filled in from reference TRBV7-9 and TRBJ1-3, reads DTGVSQNPRHKITKRGQNVTFRCDPISEHNRLYWYRQTLGQGPEFLTYFQNEAQLEKSRLLSDRFSAERPKGSFSTLEIQRTEQGDSAMYLCASSLSGGSSRNSGNTIYFGEGSWLTVV.

The chain uses TRBV19 and TRBJ2-1, with TRBD2 matching over 12 bases. The CDR3 has 16 amino acids. CDR1 is LNHDA, CDR2 SQIVND, per germline (reference sequence). V lost 5 bases and J lost 6; bases outside the gene matches: 8. CDR3 sequence: CASSALAGGFGNEQFF. CDR3 DNA sequence: TGTGCCAGTAGTGCACTAGCGGGGGGATTTGGCAATGAGCAGTTCTTC.

As regards this clone: Other DNA sequences from this sample encode an identical CDR3 as well. The genes are TRBV19 and TRBJ1-1; 7 nucleotides line up with TRBD1. J gave up 1 base and V 8 bases, and 1 base lay outside the gene matches. Germline V lookup: CDR1 LNHDA, CDR2 SQIVND (reference sequence). CDR3 size: 12 residues. This CDR3 reads CASRDRNTEAFF. CDR3 sequence (DNA): TGTGCCAGTCGGGACAGGAACACTGAAGCTTTCTTT.

The rearrangement joins TRBV19 to TRBJ2-1; the D is unclear. Trimming left V 4 bases short and J 5 bases short, with 24 bases between. Germline CDR1 reads LNHDA; CDR2 reads SQIVND (reference sequence). This CDR3 region has 18 residues. DNA for the CDR3: TGTGCCAGTAGTACCGGTAGTGTAGCTGCGAGTCCCCACAATGAGCAGTTCTTC. Translation: CASSTGSVAASPHNEQFF.